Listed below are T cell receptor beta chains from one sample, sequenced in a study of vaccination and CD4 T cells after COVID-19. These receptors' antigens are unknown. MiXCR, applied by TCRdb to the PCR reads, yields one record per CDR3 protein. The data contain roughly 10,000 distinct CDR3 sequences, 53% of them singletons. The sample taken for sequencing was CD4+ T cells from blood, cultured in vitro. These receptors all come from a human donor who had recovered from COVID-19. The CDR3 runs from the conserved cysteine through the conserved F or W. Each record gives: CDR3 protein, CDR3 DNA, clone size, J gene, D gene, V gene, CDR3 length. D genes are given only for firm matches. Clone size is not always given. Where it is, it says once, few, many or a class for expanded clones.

CDR3aa: CASSLKVGNTEAFF
CDR3nt: TGTGCCAGCAGCTTAAAGGTCGGGAACACTGAAGCTTTCTTT
abundance: few
j_gene: TRBJ1-1
d_gene: NA
v_gene: TRBV7-8
len: 14

CDR3aa: CASSFRENEQFF
CDR3nt: TGTGCCAGCAGTTTTCGTGAGAATGAGCAGTTCTTC
abundance: NA
j_gene: TRBJ2-1
d_gene: NA
v_gene: TRBV28
len: 12

CDR3aa: CASSFKVETDTQYF
CDR3nt: TGTGCCAGCAGTTTTAAGGTGGAAACAGATACGCAGTATTTT
abundance: NA
j_gene: TRBJ2-3
d_gene: NA
v_gene: TRBV28
len: 14

CDR3aa: CASSFGTTGELFF
CDR3nt: TGTGCCAGCAGCTTCGGGACGACCGGGGAGCTGTTTTTT
abundance: NA
j_gene: TRBJ2-2
d_gene: NA
v_gene: TRBV7-6
len: 13

CDR3aa: CASSGTDNQPQHF
CDR3nt: TGTGCCAGCAGCGGGACAGACAATCAGCCCCAGCATTTT
abundance: medium-sized
j_gene: TRBJ1-5
d_gene: TRBD1
v_gene: TRBV6-1
len: 13

CDR3aa: CASSSGQGISGANVLTF
CDR3nt: TGTGCCAGCAGCTCGGGACAGGGAATCTCTGGGGCCAACGTCCTGACTTTC
abundance: NA
j_gene: TRBJ2-6
d_gene: TRBD1
v_gene: TRBV7-9
len: 17

CDR3aa: CASSRARVGETQYF
CDR3nt: TGCGCCAGCAGCCGTGCCAGGGTAGGGGAGACCCAGTACTTC
abundance: NA
j_gene: TRBJ2-5
d_gene: NA
v_gene: TRBV5-1
len: 14

CDR3aa: CAMGQGGDNEKLFF
CDR3nt: TGTGCCATGGGACAGGGAGGGGATAATGAAAAACTGTTTTTT
abundance: NA
j_gene: TRBJ1-4
d_gene: TRBD1
v_gene: TRBV6-1
len: 14

CDR3aa: CASSLEGSFSGNTIYF
CDR3nt: TGTGCCAGCAGCTTAGAGGGGAGTTTTTCTGGAAACACCATATATTTT
abundance: NA
j_gene: TRBJ1-3
d_gene: NA
v_gene: TRBV7-2
len: 16

CDR3aa: CASSLGDRFPPYTF
CDR3nt: TGCGCCAGCAGCTTGGGGGACAGGTTCCCTCCTTACACCTTC
abundance: NA
j_gene: TRBJ1-2
d_gene: TRBD1
v_gene: TRBV5-1
len: 14

CDR3aa: CAVRDVHNSPLHF
CDR3nt: TGTGCCGTCCGGGACGTCCATAATTCACCCCTCCACTTT
abundance: NA
j_gene: TRBJ1-6
d_gene: NA
v_gene: TRBV6-1
len: 13

CDR3aa: CSARRPGGNYNEQFF
CDR3nt: TGCAGTGCTAGAAGACCAGGGGGCAACTACAATGAGCAGTTCTTC
abundance: NA
j_gene: TRBJ2-1
d_gene: TRBD1
v_gene: TRBV20-1
len: 15

CDR3aa: CASSLSAYNQPQHF
CDR3nt: TGTGCCAGCAGTTTATCCGCCTACAATCAGCCCCAGCATTTT
abundance: NA
j_gene: TRBJ1-5
d_gene: NA
v_gene: TRBV12-3/TRBV12-4
len: 14

CDR3aa: CASRILAGGPTGELFF
CDR3nt: TGTGCCAGTAGAATACTAGCGGGAGGGCCCACCGGGGAGCTGTTTTTT
abundance: NA
j_gene: TRBJ2-2
d_gene: TRBD2
v_gene: TRBV19
len: 16

CDR3aa: CASRGTRVYEQFF
CDR3nt: TGTGCCAGCAGGGGGACTAGGGTGTATGAGCAGTTCTTC
abundance: few
j_gene: TRBJ2-1
d_gene: TRBD2
v_gene: TRBV6-1
len: 13

CDR3aa: CASRFSRPGELFF
CDR3nt: TGTGCCAGCAGATTTAGTCGCCCCGGGGAGCTGTTTTTT
abundance: NA
j_gene: TRBJ2-2
d_gene: NA
v_gene: TRBV2
len: 13

CDR3aa: CASRHTDTQYF
CDR3nt: TGCGCCAGCAGACACACAGATACGCAGTATTTT
abundance: NA
j_gene: TRBJ2-3
d_gene: NA
v_gene: TRBV10-2
len: 11

CDR3aa: CASSLGGTGSDSPLHF
CDR3nt: TGTGCCAGCAGCTTAGGAGGGACAGGGAGTGATTCACCCCTCCACTTT
abundance: NA
j_gene: TRBJ1-6
d_gene: TRBD1
v_gene: TRBV7-2
len: 16

CDR3aa: CASSPSPGQGGFQETQYF
CDR3nt: TGTGCCAGCAGTCCATCACCGGGACAGGGGGGTTTCCAAGAGACCCAGTACTTC
abundance: NA
j_gene: TRBJ2-5
d_gene: TRBD1
v_gene: TRBV28
len: 18

CDR3aa: CAITSGSEQYF
CDR3nt: TGTGCCATCACTAGCGGGAGCGAGCAGTACTTC
abundance: few
j_gene: TRBJ2-7
d_gene: TRBD2
v_gene: TRBV10-3
len: 11

CDR3aa: CSANVYNEQFF
CDR3nt: TGCAGTGCTAACGTGTACAATGAGCAGTTCTTC
abundance: NA
j_gene: TRBJ2-1
d_gene: NA
v_gene: TRBV20-1
len: 11

CDR3aa: CSASHGAGGYTDTQYF
CDR3nt: TGCAGTGCTAGCCACGGGGCGGGAGGGTACACAGATACGCAGTATTTT
abundance: NA
j_gene: TRBJ2-3
d_gene: TRBD2
v_gene: TRBV20-1
len: 16

CDR3aa: CASSIGTPYGYTF
CDR3nt: TGTGCCAGTAGTATAGGGACACCATATGGCTACACCTTC
abundance: NA
j_gene: TRBJ1-2
d_gene: NA
v_gene: TRBV19
len: 13

CDR3aa: CASSLVGTGRKTEAFF
CDR3nt: TGTGCCAGCAGCTTGGTTGGGACAGGGAGAAAAACTGAAGCTTTCTTT
abundance: once
j_gene: TRBJ1-1
d_gene: TRBD1
v_gene: TRBV5-6
len: 16

CDR3aa: CSASSRLVAGVEGEQFF
CDR3nt: TGCAGTGCTTCCTCTCGTTTGGTAGCGGGAGTAGAGGGTGAGCAGTTCTTC
abundance: NA
j_gene: TRBJ2-1
d_gene: TRBD2
v_gene: TRBV20-1
len: 17

CDR3aa: CATSRGEGDVDEQYF
CDR3nt: TGTGCCACCAGCAGAGGGGAGGGGGATGTGGACGAGCAGTACTTC
abundance: NA
j_gene: TRBJ2-7
d_gene: NA
v_gene: TRBV15
len: 15

CDR3aa: CASSLRTGENEQYF
CDR3nt: TGTGCCAGCAGCTTAAGGACAGGGGAAAACGAGCAGTACTTC
abundance: NA
j_gene: TRBJ2-7
d_gene: TRBD1
v_gene: TRBV11-2
len: 14

CDR3aa: CASREREDYNEQFF
CDR3nt: TGTGCCAGCAGGGAGCGGGAGGACTACAATGAGCAGTTCTTC
abundance: NA
j_gene: TRBJ2-1
d_gene: TRBD2
v_gene: TRBV6-1
len: 14

CDR3aa: CATSSSTQGANTGELFF
CDR3nt: TGTGCCACCAGCAGCTCGACCCAGGGGGCGAACACCGGGGAGCTGTTTTTT
abundance: few
j_gene: TRBJ2-2
d_gene: TRBD1
v_gene: TRBV15
len: 17

CDR3aa: CASSQVQSSTEAFF
CDR3nt: TGTGCCAGCAGCCAAGTTCAGAGCAGCACTGAAGCTTTCTTT
abundance: NA
j_gene: TRBJ1-1
d_gene: NA
v_gene: TRBV3-1
len: 14

CDR3aa: CASSGLTNGETQYF
CDR3nt: TGTGCCAGCAGCGGACTCACAAACGGGGAGACCCAGTACTTC
abundance: NA
j_gene: TRBJ2-5
d_gene: NA
v_gene: TRBV12-3/TRBV12-4
len: 14

CDR3aa: CASSLGQRAYEQYF
CDR3nt: TGTGCCAGCAGCTTAGGCCAGAGAGCCTACGAGCAGTACTTC
abundance: NA
j_gene: TRBJ2-7
d_gene: NA
v_gene: TRBV7-6
len: 14

CDR3aa: CATLGGVGSNQPQHF
CDR3nt: TGTGCCACCTTAGGGGGGGTCGGTAGCAATCAGCCCCAGCATTTT
abundance: NA
j_gene: TRBJ1-5
d_gene: NA
v_gene: TRBV28
len: 15

CDR3aa: CASSSDRDYGYTF
CDR3nt: TGTGCCAGCAGCTCCGACAGAGACTATGGCTACACCTTC
abundance: NA
j_gene: TRBJ1-2
d_gene: NA
v_gene: TRBV7-9
len: 13

CDR3aa: CASSVGPQTYEQYF
CDR3nt: TGTGCCAGCAGCGTAGGGCCACAGACCTACGAGCAGTACTTC
abundance: NA
j_gene: TRBJ2-7
d_gene: NA
v_gene: TRBV9
len: 14

CDR3aa: CASSDSSAGELFF
CDR3nt: TGTGCCAGCAGTGACTCCAGCGCCGGGGAGCTGTTTTTT
abundance: NA
j_gene: TRBJ2-2
d_gene: NA
v_gene: TRBV6-4
len: 13

CDR3aa: CASSSGLAGERETQYF
CDR3nt: TGTGCCAGCAGCTCAGGACTAGCGGGAGAGAGAGAGACCCAGTACTTC
abundance: NA
j_gene: TRBJ2-5
d_gene: TRBD2
v_gene: TRBV5-4
len: 16

CDR3aa: CATSDTGTEVPTDTQYF
CDR3nt: TGTGCCACCAGTGATACCGGGACGGAGGTCCCCACAGATACGCAGTATTTT
abundance: NA
j_gene: TRBJ2-3
d_gene: NA
v_gene: TRBV24-1
len: 17

CDR3aa: CASSLARQGQTGELFF
CDR3nt: TGTGCCAGCAGCTTAGCGCGACAGGGTCAAACCGGGGAGCTGTTTTTT
abundance: NA
j_gene: TRBJ2-2
d_gene: TRBD1
v_gene: TRBV7-8
len: 16

CDR3aa: CAIRGLEGGGELFF
CDR3nt: TGTGCCATCAGGGGGCTCGAGGGCGGCGGGGAGCTGTTTTTT
abundance: NA
j_gene: TRBJ2-2
d_gene: NA
v_gene: TRBV10-3
len: 14

CDR3aa: CASSYTGDTQPQHF
CDR3nt: TGTGCCAGTAGTTATACAGGGGACACTCAGCCCCAGCATTTT
abundance: few
j_gene: TRBJ1-5
d_gene: TRBD1
v_gene: TRBV19
len: 14

CDR3aa: CSARDPSGFYEETQYF
CDR3nt: TGCAGTGCTAGAGACCCTAGCGGGTTTTACGAAGAGACCCAGTACTTC
abundance: NA
j_gene: TRBJ2-5
d_gene: TRBD2
v_gene: TRBV20-1
len: 16

CDR3aa: CASSEGVGTDTQYF
CDR3nt: TGTGCCAGCTCAGAGGGGGTTGGCACAGATACGCAGTATTTT
abundance: once
j_gene: TRBJ2-3
d_gene: NA
v_gene: TRBV7-2
len: 14

CDR3aa: CASSYSLVVGGGTQYF
CDR3nt: TGTGCCAGCAGTTACTCCCTTGTCGTCGGAGGGGGAACGCAGTATTTT
abundance: few
j_gene: TRBJ2-3
d_gene: NA
v_gene: TRBV6-5
len: 16

CDR3aa: CASSWGLGYGYTF
CDR3nt: TGTGCCAGCAGTTGGGGTCTGGGCTATGGCTACACCTTC
abundance: once
j_gene: TRBJ1-2
d_gene: NA
v_gene: TRBV27
len: 13

CDR3aa: CASSAWRDNSGNTIYF
CDR3nt: TGTGCCAGCAGTGCGTGGCGCGACAACTCTGGAAACACCATATATTTT
abundance: NA
j_gene: TRBJ1-3
d_gene: NA
v_gene: TRBV2
len: 16

CDR3aa: CASSLEGTPYEQFF
CDR3nt: TGTGCCAGCAGCTTAGAGGGGACTCCCTACGAGCAGTTCTTC
abundance: large
j_gene: TRBJ2-1
d_gene: NA
v_gene: TRBV7-9
len: 14

CDR3aa: CASSPTRAVYGYTF
CDR3nt: TGTGCCAGCAGCCCTACAAGGGCCGTCTATGGCTACACCTTC
abundance: NA
j_gene: TRBJ1-2
d_gene: NA
v_gene: TRBV6-1
len: 14

CDR3aa: CASRYHRGSNQPQHF
CDR3nt: TGTGCCAGTAGATATCACAGGGGAAGCAATCAGCCCCAGCATTTT
abundance: NA
j_gene: TRBJ1-5
d_gene: TRBD1
v_gene: TRBV19
len: 15

CDR3aa: CASALAVGQLGGELFF
CDR3nt: TGTGCTAGTGCCCTGGCAGTTGGGCAACTCGGCGGGGAGCTGTTTTTT
abundance: NA
j_gene: TRBJ2-2
d_gene: NA
v_gene: TRBV12-5
len: 16

CDR3aa: CSARDLTGLAKNIQYF
CDR3nt: TGCAGTGCTAGAGATCTGACAGGACTAGCCAAAAACATTCAGTACTTC
abundance: NA
j_gene: TRBJ2-4
d_gene: NA
v_gene: TRBV20-1
len: 16

CDR3aa: CSARIFWEENEQFF
CDR3nt: TGCAGTGCTAGGATCTTTTGGGAGGAGAATGAGCAGTTCTTC
abundance: few
j_gene: TRBJ2-1
d_gene: NA
v_gene: TRBV20-1
len: 14

CDR3aa: CASRGDRVGYGYTF
CDR3nt: TGTGCCAGCAGGGGGGACAGGGTGGGCTATGGCTACACCTTC
abundance: few
j_gene: TRBJ1-2
d_gene: TRBD1
v_gene: TRBV6-1
len: 14